This paragraph covers one T cell receptor (beta chain) sequence. The data belong to a study of blood T cell repertoires in COVID-19. In the study overall: T cells, B-cell-depleted T cells, or PBMCs supplied cDNA or gDNA.

Repertoires were generated with immunoSEQ multiplex PCR, while TCRdb's copy carries only in-frame clones and drops some. The sample includes some 350,000 clones, about four fifths of them seen just once. CDR1 and CDR2 from the germline V gene are SGHNT and YENEEA. The CDR3 consists of 15 residues. J was trimmed by 5 bases and V by 7 bases; bases with no gene match: 6. This receptor was obtained from a young man with active or convalescent COVID-19. The chain is built from TRBV11-3 and TRBJ2-1, with TRBD2 matching over 12 bases. Sequencing was carried out using peripheral blood. CDR3 loop: CASTRRTSGDNEQFF. The CDR3, as DNA: TGTGCCAGCACCCGAAGGACTAGCGGGGACAATGAGCAGTTCTTC. The full variable domain, with the rest looked up from reference TRBV11-3 and TRBJ2-1, is EAGVVQSPRYKIIEKKQPVAFWCNPISGHNTLYWYLQNLGQGPELLIRYENEEAVDDSQLPKDRFSAERLKGVDSTLKIQPAELGDSAVYLCASTRRTSGDNEQFFGPGTRLTVL.